The sequence of this T cell receptor (beta chain) was determined in a study of blood T cell repertoires in COVID-19. The overall study: PBMCs, B-cell-depleted T cells, or T cells were the source of the cDNA or gDNA that made up the material.

TCRdb's table, derived via immunoSEQ multiplex PCR, lists solely in-frame clones and lacks some. The sample contains around 450,000 clones, about 90% of which appear only once. Recruits, aged roughly 18 to 95 years, lived in 25 or so US areas. Membership in each cohort depended on participant-reported clinical history. This CDR3 has 14 amino acids. Trimming took off 8 bases at V and 0 bases at J, with 14 bases between the two ends. The germline V gene has CDR1 SNHLY and CDR2 FYNNEI. This chain connects TRBV2 to TRBJ2-7, with a tentative D call TRBD1 (6 bases). This receptor was identified in a man between 18 and 35 years old who had recovered from COVID-19. The material sequenced was PBMCs or T cells enriched from blood (not recorded which). The CDR3 coding sequence is TGTGCCAGCCTGGGGGCCCCTTACTCCTACGAGCAGTACTTC. Translation: CASLGAPYSYEQYF.